The entry that follows covers one TCR beta chain sequence. Clones were sequenced by immunoSEQ multiplex PCR, and TCRdb holds only the in-frame ones, with some missing. The sample consists of approximately 210,000 clones, over 80% of them appearing once. With 3 bases removed from V and 3 bases from J, the gap between germline ends came to 11 bases. The CDR3 contains 14 residues. Germline V gene sequence: CDR1 LGHNA, CDR2 YSLEER. The sample is drawn from a study of blood T cell repertoires in COVID-19. Study-level background: Sources were T cells, B-cell-depleted T cells, or PBMCs; the material itself was cDNA or gDNA.

The material sequenced was peripheral blood. V and J are TRBV4-3 and TRBJ1-1, with D perhaps TRBD1 (5 bases). This clonotype was sampled from a human donor in a cohort sampled during active COVID-19. CDR3 sequence: CASSQGRGYTEAFF. In DNA, the CDR3 is TGCGCCAGCAGCCAGGGTAGGGGATACACTGAAGCTTTCTTT.